A selection of T cell receptor beta chains follows, all from one sample in a study of post-analysis software for immune sequencing data. TCRdb reanalysed the PCR reads using MiXCR and keeps one entry per CDR3 protein. The table includes fewer than 850,000 distinct CDR3 sequences, about 32% detected once. The specimen was blood. These receptors were obtained from a girl between 10 and 17 years old with multiple sclerosis. The CDR3 runs from the conserved cysteine through the conserved F or W. A D gene is named only where the DNA matches it firmly. The size of a clone is reported for some rows only, either as once, few or many, or as a class for expanded clones.

D gene	V gene	CDR3 length	J gene	clone size	CDR3 protein	CDR3 DNA
.	TRBV6-5	15	TRBJ2-5	.	CASRTSRGGQETQYF	TGTGCCAGCAGAACTTCCAGGGGGGGTCAAGAGACCCAGTACTTC
TRBD1	TRBV20-1	16	TRBJ2-3	.	CSAPARDRASTDTQYF	TGCAGTGCTCCGGCTCGGGACAGGGCTAGCACAGATACGCAGTATTTT
TRBD2	TRBV20-1	16	TRBJ2-7	.	CSARVVSGLAGVEQYF	TGCAGTGCTAGAGTCGTCTCGGGACTAGCGGGAGTCGAGCAGTACTTC
.	TRBV28	12	TRBJ1-2	few	CASSSQLHGYTF	TGTGCCAGCAGTTCGCAGTTACATGGCTACACCTTC
TRBD1	TRBV7-9	15	TRBJ1-4	.	CASSFPLTGEEKLFF	TGTGCCAGCAGCTTTCCTTTGACAGGGGAAGAAAAACTGTTTTTT
.	TRBV29-1	12	TRBJ1-2	few	CSVDEALRGYTF	TGCAGCGTTGATGAGGCCCTTAGGGGCTACACCTTC
.	TRBV29-1	12	TRBJ1-4	.	CSVELAAGKLFF	TGCAGCGTTGAATTGGCGGCCGGAAAACTGTTTTTT
.	TRBV7-9	11	TRBJ2-7	.	CAAHTAYEQYF	TGTGCCGCGCATACGGCCTACGAGCAGTACTTC
.	TRBV20-1	14	TRBJ1-4	.	CSARVPGPVEKLFF	TGCAGTGCTAGGGTCCCGGGCCCCGTGGAAAAACTGTTTTTT
.	TRBV4-1	16	TRBJ1-4	.	CASSQDSWGAGEKLFF	TGCGCCAGCAGCCAAGATTCGTGGGGGGCAGGTGAAAAACTGTTTTTT